The 26 T cell receptor beta chains listed next were all sequenced from one sample in a study of cytomegalovirus exposure and HLA in healthy donors. Researchers ran the PCR with 60 Vbeta and 13 Jbeta primers. Only in-frame clones appear in the TCRdb table, and some are missing; sequencing was by immunoSEQ multiplex PCR. In the table there are roughly 110,000 clones, about 72% of which are singletons. Sequencing was done on a sample of PBMCs. The receptors come from a man younger than 30 in good health and CMV-seronegative.

The CDR3 protein is CASSETRTSGGQETQYF. The CDR3 DNA follows: TGCGCCAGCAGCGAAACTAGGACTAGCGGGGGCCAAGAGACCCAGTACTTC. This sequence joins TRBV5-1 and TRBJ2-5, with 13 nucleotides matching TRBD2. Germline V lookup: CDR1 SGHRS, CDR2 YFSETQ. The V and J ends lost 4 bases and 1 base, in that order; junction bases with no gene match: 7. The CDR3 spans 17 residues.

The J gene is TRBJ2-5, the V gene TRBV6-1; TRBD2 is a possible D gene (6 bases). CDR1 and CDR2 (germline): MNHNS, SASEGT. V lost 5 bases and J 5 bases, leaving 21 bases between the germline ends. CDR3 length: 16 amino acids. CDR3 protein: CASSQGTSRAGETQYF. DNA for the CDR3: TGTGCCAGCAGTCAAGGGACTTCGCGGGCCGGGGAGACCCAGTACTTC.

The chain combines TRBV19 with TRBJ2-7, with TRBD1 matching over 8 bases. CDR1 and CDR2 (germline): LNHDA, SQIVND (reference sequence). V lost 4 bases to trimming and J lost 3 bases; unmatched junction nucleotides: 8. The CDR3 consists of 15 residues. The CDR3 spells CASSTSGQGLYEQYF. As DNA, the CDR3 is TGTGCCAGTAGTACCTCTGGACAGGGACTCTACGAGCAGTACTTC. The variable domain in full, completed from reference TRBV19 and TRBJ2-7, reads DGGITQSPKYLFRKEGQNVTLSCEQNLNHDAMYWYRQDPGQGLRLIYYSQIVNDFQKGDIAEGYSVSREKKESFPLTVTSAQKNPTAFYLCASSTSGQGLYEQYFGPGTRLTVT.

This chain uses TRBV4-3 with TRBJ2-3; D possibly corresponds to TRBD1 (6 bases). Germline loops: CDR1 LGHNA, CDR2 YSLEER. Trimming took off 0 bases at V and 1 base at J, with 14 bases between the two ends. The CDR3 covers 17 residues. The CDR3 nucleotides are TGCGCCAGCAGCCAAGAGCCTCAGGGGTCAGGCACAGATACGCAGTATTTT. Amino acid sequence: CASSQEPQGSGTDTQYF.

The chain combines TRBV7-3 with TRBJ2-1, with 7 bases lining up with TRBD1. This CDR3 comprises 13 residues. J lost 9 bases, V lost 5 bases, and 7 bases had no gene match. Germline V CDR1 and CDR2: SGHTA, FQGTGA. CDR3 region: CASSITGVGEQFF. As DNA, the CDR3 is TGTGCCAGCAGCATTACAGGGGTTGGTGAGCAGTTCTTC.

The rearrangement links TRBV2 to TRBJ1-5; 9 bases agree with TRBD1. The CDR3 is 13 residues long. CDR1 SNHLY and CDR2 FYNNEI come from the germline V gene. With V trimmed by 6 bases and J by 7 bases, 4 bases remained unmatched. CDR3 amino acids: CASRWDREQPQHF. The CDR3 DNA follows: TGTGCCAGCAGATGGGACAGGGAACAGCCCCAGCATTTT. Together with reference TRBV2 and TRBJ1-5, the CDR3 gives the full variable domain: EPEVTQTPSHQVTQMGQEVILRCVPISNHLYFYWYRQILGQKVEFLVSFYNNEISEKSEIFDDQFSVERPDGSNFTLKIRSTKLEDSAMYFCASRWDREQPQHFGDGTRLSIL.

This clone has a handful of counts. The chain has TRBV6-6 and TRBJ1-2, with 8 nucleotides matching TRBD1. The CDR3 is made up of 16 amino acids. The V gene's germline CDR1 is MNHNY and CDR2 SVGAGI (reference sequence). V shed 2 bases, J shed 8 bases, and the junction held 13 bases outside the gene matches. The CDR3 coding sequence is TGTGCCAGCAGTTACGACTCACCGACAGGGGCGAGAGGCTACACCTTC. Its protein is CASSYDSPTGARGYTF.

This chain uses TRBV7-3 with TRBJ1-6; D is unclear. Looked up from germline, CDR1 is SGHTA and CDR2 is FQGTGA. The CDR3 covers 15 residues. Trimming cost V 2 bases and J 7 bases, with 12 bases left between them. CDR3 DNA sequence: TGTGCCAGCAGCTTAGAATCAGTTCGAAATTCACCCCTCCACTTT. It specifies CASSLESVRNSPLHF.

The genes are TRBV19 and TRBJ2-1, with a tentative D call TRBD1 (6 bases). The germline gives CDR1 LNHDA, CDR2 SQIVND (reference sequence). V was cut by 3 bases and J by 6 bases, with 15 bases left in between. The CDR3 spans 15 residues. The CDR3 loop is CASSITGLVPNEQFF. The CDR3 DNA reads as TGTGCCAGTAGTATCACAGGGTTGGTACCCAATGAGCAGTTCTTC.

The V call is TRBV4-3, the J call TRBJ1-5, with 8 nucleotides matching TRBD1. Germline V gene lookup returns CDR1 LGHNA and CDR2 YSLEER. The trim removed 3 bases at V and 2 bases at J, leaving 9 bases unmatched. There are 17 residues in the CDR3. The CDR3 sequence is CASSQEHPGQGNQPQHF. In DNA, the CDR3 is TGCGCCAGCAGCCAGGAACATCCGGGACAGGGCAATCAGCCCCAGCATTTT.

This clone was counted only a few times. The V call is TRBV10-2, the J call TRBJ2-7; perhaps TRBD1 as D (6 bases). The CDR3 extends over 13 amino acids. Germline V CDR1 and CDR2: WSHSY, SAAADI. Trimming shortened V by 5 bases and J by 1 base, and 9 bases separated the two germline ends. CDR3 in amino acids: CASSPDSSYEQYF. DNA for the CDR3: TGCGCCAGCAGTCCGGACAGTTCCTACGAGCAGTACTTC.

V gene TRBV19 combines with J gene TRBJ2-7; D is undetermined. The CDR3 extends over 14 amino acids. Germline-derived CDR1 and CDR2 are LNHDA and SQIVND (reference sequence). Between the trimmed V and J ends, which lost 0 bases and 1 base, there was a span of 7 bases. The CDR3 sequence is CASSIDPSSYEQYF. CDR3 bases: TGTGCCAGTAGTATAGACCCCAGTTCCTACGAGCAGTACTTC. Filled out from reference TRBV19 and TRBJ2-7, the complete variable domain reads DGGITQSPKYLFRKEGQNVTLSCEQNLNHDAMYWYRQDPGQGLRLIYYSQIVNDFQKGDIAEGYSVSREKKESFPLTVTSAQKNPTAFYLCASSIDPSSYEQYFGPGTRLTVT.

The genes are TRBV18 and TRBJ2-7; D remains ambiguous. V lost 6 bases and J 3 bases, leaving 9 bases between the germline ends. In germline, CDR1 is KGHSH, CDR2 LQKENI. The CDR3 spans 12 residues. The CDR3, as DNA: TGTGCCAGCTCTACCAACAACTACGAGCAGTACTTC. Protein: CASSTNNYEQYF.

The J gene is TRBJ2-1, the V gene TRBV6-5; D unclear. Germline CDR1 MNHEY, CDR2 SVGAGI. The CDR3 is made up of 14 amino acids. Trimming took 2 bases from V and 7 from J, leaving 12 bases between them. CDR3 sequence reads: CASSYGPIINEQFF. CDR3 DNA: TGTGCCAGCAGTTACGGGCCGATTATTAATGAGCAGTTCTTC.

This rearrangement joins TRBV6-5 to TRBJ2-3; no definite D call. The V end lost 5 bases, the J end lost 2 bases, and 11 bases lay between the germline ends. Germline lookup yields CDR1 MNHEY and CDR2 SVGAGI. The CDR3 consists of 14 residues. The CDR3 DNA is TGTGCCAGCAGTCCCCGGCTAGTCACAGATACGCAGTATTTT. This encodes CASSPRLVTDTQYF.

V is TRBV4-1 and J is TRBJ2-5; possible D gene TRBD2, 5 bases. The assigned J gene may be wrong: the sequence end matches TRBJ2-7 better. This CDR3 contains 12 residues. Germline V gene lookup returns CDR1 MGHRA and CDR2 YSYEKL. The CDR3 bases are TGCGCCAGCAGCCCCGGGGATTTCGAGCAGTACTTC. Protein sequence: CASSPGDFEQYF.

This chain connects TRBV5-4 to TRBJ2-1; no clear D gene. Germline CDR1 and CDR2: SGHNT and YYREEE (reference sequence). The CDR3 sequence is 13 residues long. Trimming took 4 bases from V and 4 from J, leaving 9 bases between them. The CDR3 spells CASSTTPYNEQFF. The CDR3 coding sequence is TGTGCCAGCAGCACGACACCTTACAATGAGCAGTTCTTC.

This clone was observed once. V gene TRBV2 combines with J gene TRBJ2-3, with TRBD1 as a possible D gene (7 bases). This CDR3 region has 17 residues. The germline V gene encodes CDR1 SNHLY and CDR2 FYNNEI. Trimming removed 4 bases from V and 6 bases from J, with 23 bases in between. CDR3 nucleotide sequence: TGTGCCAGCAGTGGCCTCCGACAGGGCCCGGAGGGGGATACGCAGTATTTT. Its translation: CASSGLRQGPEGDTQYF.

The rearrangement joins TRBV19 to TRBJ2-5, with 9 bases that match TRBD1. Germline loops: CDR1 LNHDA, CDR2 SQIVND (reference sequence). V lost 1 base and J lost 5; bases outside the gene matches: 5. The CDR3 sequence is 15 residues long. This chain's CDR3 is CASSIAGQGMETQYF. The CDR3 DNA follows: TGTGCCAGTAGTATAGCTGGACAGGGGATGGAGACCCAGTACTTC.

The genes are TRBV6-1 and TRBJ1-2; D gene uncertain. CDR3 length: 11 amino acids. CDR1 and CDR2 from the germline V gene are MNHNS and SASEGT. Trimming cost V 3 bases and J 4 bases, with 3 bases left between them. The CDR3 here is CASSDSYGYTF. The DNA for the CDR3 is TGTGCCAGCAGTGACTCCTATGGCTACACCTTC.

This clone was seen once. The rearrangement joins TRBV2 to TRBJ1-2; D call uncertain. Germline V lookup: CDR1 SNHLY, CDR2 FYNNEI. The V gene lost 4 bases and the J gene lost 2 bases, with 5 bases spanning the gap. There are 12 residues in the CDR3. For the CDR3, the DNA is TGTGCCAGCAGTGTATTAAACTATGGCTACACCTTC. This encodes CASSVLNYGYTF.

This chain connects TRBV6-4 to TRBJ2-3, with 10 bases fitting TRBD2. V dropped 6 bases and J dropped 4; count of bases not matched to a gene: 7. Per germline, CDR1 MRHNA and CDR2 SNTAGT. The CDR3 is made up of 15 amino acids. The CDR3 sequence is CASSEAGGHPDTQYF. As DNA, the CDR3 is TGTGCCAGCAGCGAAGCGGGGGGGCACCCAGATACGCAGTATTTT.

The gene calls are TRBV7-8 and TRBJ2-5; perhaps TRBD2 as D (6 bases). Looked up from germline, CDR1 is SGHVS and CDR2 is FQNEAQ. The V end was cut by 5 bases, the J end by 0 bases, with 10 bases between. The CDR3 covers 14 residues. The CDR3 DNA is TGTGCCAGCAGCGCCCGGGACTACCAAGAGACCCAGTACTTC. Translated: CASSARDYQETQYF.

The genes are TRBV4-2 and TRBJ2-3; 11 positions match TRBD2. V lost 1 base, J lost 2 bases, and 8 bases stayed unmatched. The CDR3 has 18 amino acids. From germline, CDR1 is LGHNA and CDR2 YNFKEQ. This CDR3 is CASSQVLAGARITDTQYF. In nucleotides, the CDR3 is TGTGCCAGCAGCCAAGTACTAGCGGGGGCGAGAATCACAGATACGCAGTATTTT.

About this clone itself: This CDR3 is also generated by other DNA sequences in the sample. The chain is built from TRBV5-6 and TRBJ1-2; no definite D call. Germline CDR1 is SGHDT and CDR2 is YYEEEE. This CDR3 spans 13 amino acids. V dropped 4 bases and J dropped 4 bases, with 11 bases sitting between them. The CDR3 nucleotides read TGTGCCAGCAGCCCAGATCGGGGCTATGGCTACACCTTC. It codes for CASSPDRGYGYTF.

This sequence joins TRBV7-9 and TRBJ1-6; a weak D match, TRBD1 (5 bases). In germline, CDR1 is SEHNR, CDR2 FQNEAQ (reference sequence). This CDR3 spans 15 amino acids. Trimming took off 1 base at V and 10 bases at J, with 14 bases between the two ends. CDR3 in amino acids: CASSLGAGSGSPLHF. CDR3 nucleotides: TGTGCCAGCAGCTTAGGTGCAGGGTCAGGCTCACCCCTCCACTTT.